A selection of T cell receptor beta chains follows, all from one sample in a study of neurological immune-mediated disorders. MiXCR was run by TCRdb on the 5' RACE reads, yielding one entry per CDR3 protein. The sample yields about 82,000 distinct CDR3 sequences, around 2.6% seen once. Sequenced input: PBMCs. These receptors were collected from a woman aged 25 to 39 with multiple sclerosis. The CDR3 runs from the conserved cysteine through the conserved F or W. The order of the fields is J gene, V gene, clone size, D gene, CDR3 DNA, CDR3 protein. A D gene is named only where the DNA matches it firmly. Size is stated as how often the clone was seen (once, few, many) or a class if it is expanded.

J: TRBJ1-1
V: TRBV6-5
size: many
D: -
DNA: TGTGCCAGCAGTTACGGGGGGCCAACTGAAGCTTTCTTT
CDR3: CASSYGGPTEAFF

J: TRBJ2-7
V: TRBV27
size: many
D: -
DNA: TGTGCCAGCAGTTTAGAACCGGGACCCTACGAGCAGTACTTC
CDR3: CASSLEPGPYEQYF

J: TRBJ1-2
V: TRBV7-2
size: many
D: -
DNA: TGTGCCAGCAGCTTGAGGCAGGGCCCTTCGTATGGCTACACCTTC
CDR3: CASSLRQGPSYGYTF

J: TRBJ2-3
V: TRBV29-1
size: many
D: TRBD1
DNA: TGCAGCGTGCCGGGACAGGTCACAGATACGCAGTATTTT
CDR3: CSVPGQVTDTQYF

J: TRBJ1-1
V: TRBV7-9
size: many
D: -
DNA: TGTGCCAGCAGCCCCCGGCGGGGGGAGTTGTACACTGAAGCTTTCTTT
CDR3: CASSPRRGELYTEAFF

J: TRBJ2-1
V: TRBV19
size: many
D: TRBD2
DNA: TGTGCCAGTACCCCGGGACTAACCTACAATGAGCAGTTCTTC
CDR3: CASTPGLTYNEQFF

J: TRBJ1-6
V: TRBV7-2
size: many
D: -
DNA: TGTGCCAGCAGCCCCGTCGGGAAACCCCTCCACTTT
CDR3: CASSPVGKPLHF

J: TRBJ2-7
V: TRBV27
size: many
D: -
DNA: TGTGCCAGCAGTTTGGCCGAAGCAGGGAGGAACGAGCAGTACTTC
CDR3: CASSLAEAGRNEQYF

J: TRBJ2-3
V: TRBV29-1
size: many
D: -
DNA: TGCAGCGTGTCCGGGACCCACACGCCGGTTTCACCCAATACAGATACGCAGTATTTT
CDR3: CSVSGTHTPVSPNTDTQYF

J: TRBJ2-5
V: TRBV4-3
size: many
D: -
DNA: TGCGCCAGCAGCCAGCGGTTGGGGGAGACCCAGTACTTC
CDR3: CASSQRLGETQYF

J: TRBJ2-3
V: TRBV7-6
size: many
D: -
DNA: TGTGCCAGCAGCTGGCTTAGCGAAACGCAGTATTTT
CDR3: CASSWLSETQYF

J: TRBJ2-1
V: TRBV7-8
size: many
D: TRBD2
DNA: TGTGCCAGCAGCCCGCAGTGGGGAATAGCGGGAGTGTGGTTCTTC
CDR3: CASSPQWGIAGVWFF

J: TRBJ2-3
V: TRBV20-1
size: many
D: -
DNA: TGCAGTGCTAGAGATGGCACTGCAACCTCTTTGGATACGCAGTATTTT
CDR3: CSARDGTATSLDTQYF

J: TRBJ1-1
V: TRBV20-1
size: many
D: -
DNA: TGCAGTGCTAGGGGGGGGAGGGTAATGAACACTGAAGCTTTCTTT
CDR3: CSARGGRVMNTEAFF